These 4 T cell receptor beta chains were sequenced from one sample in a study of T cells in Graves' hyperthyroidism and ophthalmopathy. RNA transcripts were the template for amplifying TCR beta CDR3 regions. The HTBI primer set drove a first-round RT-PCR of the TCR CDR3. TCRdb called the multiplex PCR reads again in MiXCR, with one record for every CDR3 protein. The sample includes about 200,000 distinct CDR3 sequences, 17% of them seen just once. Sequencing was performed on blood. All receptors come from a woman between 45 and 60 years old with Graves' hyperthyroidism.

This clonotype appeared a few times. The chain recombines TRBV7-4 with TRBJ1-2, with D hard to call. This CDR3 comprises 14 residues. CDR1 is SGHVT and CDR2 is SQSDAQ in the germline V gene. The germline V and J ends were trimmed by 5 bases and 4 bases, with 14 bases remaining between them. Here the CDR3 reads CASSPSLALYGYTF. The CDR3 DNA reads as TGTGCCAGCAGCCCTAGCTTGGCGCTCTATGGCTACACCTTC.

This clonotype was counted only a few times. The genes are TRBV12-3 or TRBV12-4 and TRBJ1-5; a weak D match, TRBD1 (5 bases). This CDR3 is built from 14 residues. V lost 6 bases, J lost 4 bases, and 13 bases lay in between. DNA of the CDR3: TGTGCCAGCAGCACCGGGACGGAGAATCAGCCCCAGCATTTT. Translating gives CASSTGTENQPQHF.

At least ten counts were recorded for this clonotype. This chain links TRBV7-3 with TRBJ2-1; tentative D call: TRBD2 (5 bases). The germline CDR1 and CDR2 sequences are SGHTA and FQGTGA. The CDR3 is made up of 13 amino acids. Trimming shortened V by 4 bases and J by 6 bases, and 10 bases separated the two germline ends. The CDR3 coding sequence is TGTGCCAGCAGCTCGCCCGGACTCAATGAGCAGTTCTTC. Amino acids: CASSSPGLNEQFF.

Concerning this clonotype itself: A read error may account for a junction end that differs from germline. The genes are TRBV6-2 or TRBV6-3 and TRBJ1-5; D might be TRBD1 (5 bases). The CDR3 extends over 14 amino acids. Germline CDR1 is MNHEY and CDR2 is SVGEGT. CDR3 sequence reads: CASTDGGGDQSQHF. DNA of the CDR3: TGTGCCAGCACCGACGGGGGGGGAGATCAGTCCCAGCATTTT.